The 20 T cell receptor beta chains below come from one sample, sequenced in a study of T cell responses to AZD1222 COVID-19 vaccine. The method was immunoSEQ multiplex PCR; TCRdb's version includes in-frame clones alone and lacks a portion of them. Of around 130,000 clones in the sample, approximately 83% were seen once. The specimen comprised peripheral blood, sampled on day 0 of AZD1222 vaccination. Every receptor here comes from an adult in good health.

The rearrangement links TRBV6-2 or TRBV6-3 to TRBJ2-4; D is undetermined. The CDR3 extends over 14 amino acids. Germline loops: CDR1 MNHEY, CDR2 SVGEGT. Trimming removed 0 bases from V and 3 bases from J, with 6 bases in between. The CDR3 is CASSYSGSKNIQYF. For the CDR3, the DNA is TGTGCCAGCAGTTACTCGGGCAGCAAAAACATTCAGTACTTC.

The V call is TRBV18, the J call TRBJ2-6, with unresolved D. Trimming left V 8 bases short and J 0 bases short, with 14 bases between. The length of the CDR3 is 16 residues. Germline CDR1 and CDR2: KGHSH and LQKENI. The CDR3 coding sequence is TGTGCCAGCCGCTCGGACGCTAACTCTGGGGCCAACGTCCTGACTTTC. It yields the protein CASRSDANSGANVLTF.

V is TRBV9 and J is TRBJ2-3; D is ambiguous. V was pared by 4 bases and J by 5 bases, with 11 bases between. The CDR3 is 13 residues long. Germline V gene data show CDR1 as SGDLS and CDR2 as YYNGEE. DNA of the CDR3: TGTGCCAGCAGCCCCGCTTGGGGAGATACGCAGTATTTT. Protein product: CASSPAWGDTQYF.

J is TRBJ1-2 and V is TRBV9; no clear D gene. Germline V lookup: CDR1 SGDLS, CDR2 YYNGEE. Trimming removed 0 bases at V and 4 bases at J, with 4 bases between. CDR3 size: 12 residues. The chain's CDR3 is CASSVDSYGYTF. As DNA, the CDR3 is TGTGCCAGCAGCGTAGACAGCTATGGCTACACCTTC. Variable domain in full (rest from reference TRBV9 and TRBJ1-2): DSGVTQTPKHLITATGQRVTLRCSPRSGDLSVYWYQQSLDQGLQFLIQYYNGEERAKGNILERFSAQQFPDLHSELNLSSLELGDSALYFCASSVDSYGYTFGSGTRLTVV.

The rearrangement uses TRBV29-1 and TRBJ2-7; TRBD1 might be the D (6 bases). Germline values: CDR1 SQVTM, CDR2 ANQGSEA. Between the trimmed V and J ends, which lost 8 bases and 5 bases, there was a span of 13 bases. There are 11 residues in the CDR3. CDR3 region: CSLVWGHEQYF. The CDR3 DNA is TGCAGCCTGGTTTGGGGGCACGAGCAGTACTTC.

The V gene is TRBV19, the J gene TRBJ1-1; D is possibly TRBD1 (6 bases). The germline CDR1 and CDR2 sequences are LNHDA and SQIVND (reference sequence). The CDR3 spans 12 residues. V gave up 2 bases and J gave up 12 bases, with 13 bases separating them. The CDR3 DNA reads as TGTGCCAGTAGTATACCGGCGGGGGCGTCTTTCTTT. Its protein is CASSIPAGASFF.

V and J are TRBV18 and TRBJ1-1; 7 nucleotides match TRBD1. CDR1 and CDR2 (germline): KGHSH, LQKENI. After removal of 5 bases from V and 3 bases from J, the junction contained 6 bases not matched to a gene. The CDR3 sequence is 14 residues long. As DNA, the CDR3 is TGTGCCAGCTCAAAACAGGGGACGGACACTGAAGCTTTCTTT. Amino acid sequence: CASSKQGTDTEAFF.

This clone was seen more than once but under ten times. The CDR3 nucleotides are TGTGCCAGCAGCCAGCGGTCCCCCTCTCCCGGGGAGCTGTTTTTT. This codes for CASSQRSPSPGELFF. The chain combines TRBV6-5 with TRBJ2-2; maybe TRBD2 (5 bases). The CDR3 extends over 15 amino acids. The V end lost 6 bases, the J end lost 6 bases, and 17 bases lay between the germline ends. Germline V gene sequence: CDR1 MNHEY, CDR2 SVGAGI.

The chain links TRBV7-8 to TRBJ1-2; D unclear. V lost 3 bases and J lost 0, with 8 bases in between. Germline V gene data show CDR1 as SGHVS and CDR2 as FQNEAQ. The CDR3 is 14 amino acids. The CDR3 loop is CASSFGSSNYGYTF. The CDR3 nucleotides read TGTGCCAGCAGCTTTGGCAGTTCTAACTATGGCTACACCTTC.

The chain has TRBV7-3 and TRBJ2-2, with TRBD2 matching over 10 bases. The CDR3 covers 14 residues. From germline, CDR1 is SGHTA and CDR2 FQGTGA. J gave up 3 bases and V 8 bases, and 3 bases lay outside the gene matches. The CDR3 spells CASRGTSDTGELFF. The CDR3 nucleotides read TGTGCCAGCCGTGGGACTAGCGACACCGGGGAGCTGTTTTTT. Drawing the rest from reference TRBV7-3 and TRBJ2-2, the complete variable domain is GAGVSQTPSNKVTEKGKYVELRCDPISGHTALYWYRQSLGQGPEFLIYFQGTGAADDSGLPNDRFFAVRPEGSVSTLKIQRTERGDSAVYLCASRGTSDTGELFFGEGSRLTVL.

This clone was seen a single time. This chain links TRBV7-6 with TRBJ2-3, with 14 nucleotides matching TRBD2. Germline CDR1 reads SGHVS; CDR2 reads FNYEAQ. This CDR3 contains 20 residues. V lost 1 base, J lost 2 bases, and 11 bases stayed unmatched. The CDR3 DNA reads as TGTGCCAGCAGCTTAGGCCCGGGACTAGCGGGAGCGCTTCCCACAGATACGCAGTATTTT. Translated: CASSLGPGLAGALPTDTQYF.

This clone was observed a single time. The DNA of the CDR3 is TGTGCCAGCAGCTTAGAAGAGACCCAGTACTTC. Residues: CASSLEETQYF. The chain couples TRBV11-2 to TRBJ2-5; D not certain. The CDR3 has 11 amino acids. Germline lookup yields CDR1 SGHAT and CDR2 FQNNGV. V was cut by 0 bases and J by 4 bases, with 0 bases left in between.

This clone came up once. This rearrangement joins TRBV7-9 to TRBJ2-2; D may be TRBD1 (6 bases). The CDR3 totals 16 residues. V lost 0 bases, J lost 2 bases, and 10 bases lay in between. Germline assignment: CDR1 SEHNR and CDR2 FQNEAQ (reference sequence). This CDR3 reads CASSLAPGANTGELFF. The DNA for the CDR3 is TGTGCCAGCAGCTTAGCCCCAGGGGCCAACACCGGGGAGCTGTTTTTT. The full variable domain, in which reference TRBV7-9 and TRBJ2-2 provide the parts outside the CDR3, is DTGVSQNPRHKITKRGQNVTFRCDPISEHNRLYWYRQTLGQGPEFLTYFQNEAQLEKSRLLSDRFSAERPKGSFSTLEIQRTEQGDSAMYLCASSLAPGANTGELFFGEGSRLTVL.

This rearrangement joins TRBV5-1 to TRBJ2-7; D unclear. Germline-derived CDR1 and CDR2 are SGHRS and YFSETQ. CDR3 length equals 19 residues. Trimming removed 0 bases at V and 3 bases at J, with 25 bases between. The CDR3 reads CASSLGRLSIPILFYEQYF. The CDR3 bases are TGCGCCAGCAGCTTGGGGCGGCTCTCGATCCCCATTCTGTTCTACGAGCAGTACTTC.

The genes are TRBV10-3 and TRBJ1-6; a weak D match, TRBD1 (5 bases). The CDR3 spans 14 residues. Trimming cost V 11 bases and J 7 bases, with 18 bases left between them. Germline loops: CDR1 ENHRY, CDR2 SYGVKD. CDR3 sequence: CAVGSGAVNSPLHF. DNA of the CDR3: TGTGCCGTAGGTTCCGGGGCAGTAAATTCACCCCTCCACTTT.

The rearrangement joins TRBV5-1 to TRBJ1-1; no clear D gene. Germline values: CDR1 SGHRS, CDR2 YFSETQ. V dropped 2 bases and J dropped 7 bases, with 12 bases sitting between them. The CDR3 runs to 13 residues. CDR3: CASSFSSWGEAFF. In DNA, the CDR3 is TGCGCCAGCAGCTTCTCCAGCTGGGGTGAAGCTTTCTTT.

This rearrangement joins TRBV6-5 to TRBJ2-7, with 8 bases identical to TRBD1. After removal of 2 bases from V and 2 bases from J, the junction contained 2 bases not matched to a gene. The CDR3 loop spans 14 amino acids. Germline CDR1 MNHEY, CDR2 SVGAGI. CDR3 nucleotides: TGTGCCAGCAGTTACGACAGGGGACCCTACGAGCAGTACTTC. Encoded protein: CASSYDRGPYEQYF.

V usage is TRBV7-2 and J usage is TRBJ2-7; 8 bases are shared with TRBD1. This CDR3 has 14 residues. V was pared by 8 bases and J by 4 bases, with 10 bases of the junction left unmatched. Germline CDR1 reads SGHTA; CDR2 reads FQGNSA. CDR3 sequence: CASGFGQGSYEQYF. CDR3 coding DNA: TGTGCCAGCGGATTTGGACAGGGTAGTTACGAGCAGTACTTC. Filled out from reference TRBV7-2 and TRBJ2-7, the complete variable domain reads GAGVSQSPSNKVTEKGKDVELRCDPISGHTALYWYRQSLGQGLEFLIYFQGNSAPDKSGLPSDRFSAERTGGSVSTLTIQRTQQEDSAVYLCASGFGQGSYEQYFGPGTRLTVT.

The gene calls are TRBV5-1 and TRBJ2-7; 7 nucleotides align to TRBD1. Per germline, CDR1 SGHRS and CDR2 YFSETQ. The CDR3 consists of 14 residues. V lost 3 bases, J lost 6 bases, and 9 bases stayed unmatched. CDR3 DNA: TGCGCCAGCAGCTGGGACAGATACTTTTCCGAGCAGTACTTC. Residues: CASSWDRYFSEQYF.

The CDR3 is CASSPLGLRAEAFF. CDR3 DNA sequence: TGTGCCAGCTCACCTCTGGGGCTGAGGGCTGAAGCTTTCTTT. The chain recombines TRBV18 with TRBJ1-1, with a possible D match to TRBD1 (5 bases). Germline V CDR1 and CDR2: KGHSH, LQKENI. Trimming shortened V by 3 bases and J by 6 bases, and 14 bases separated the two germline ends. This CDR3 contains 14 residues.